This TCR beta chain comes out of a study of blood T cell repertoires in COVID-19. V dropped 5 bases and J dropped 3; count of bases not matched to a gene: 10. Per the germline V gene, CDR1 is SQVTM and CDR2 is ANQGSEA. CDR3 length: 15 residues. Only in-frame clones appear in the TCRdb table, and some are missing; sequencing was by immunoSEQ multiplex PCR. The sample gives 200,000 or so clones, 90% to 95% of which show up once; 0.75% to 1% is in the top ten. Sequencing used peripheral blood. The chain is built from TRBV29-1 and TRBJ2-1; 7 bases line up with TRBD2. This sequence was found in a man in his sixties with COVID-19, enrolled during active disease. This CDR3 is CSVRGERASYNEQFF. CDR3 coding DNA: TGCAGCGTTCGGGGGGAGCGGGCCAGCTACAATGAGCAGTTCTTC.